The 17 T cell receptor beta chains given below trace back to one sample, sequenced in a study of T cells in Graves' hyperthyroidism and ophthalmopathy. The TCR beta CDR3 regions underwent amplification using RNA transcripts as the source. The HTBI primer set served for first-round RT-PCR of the TCR CDR3. TCRdb re-analysed the multiplex PCR reads in MiXCR, keeping a single row per CDR3 protein. The profile covers 300,000 to 450,000 distinct CDR3 sequences, with 25% appearing a single time and less than 75% taken by the ten largest. The sample comprised blood. All receptors derive from a man aged 45 to 65 with Graves' hyperthyroidism.

The J gene is TRBJ2-1, the V gene TRBV9, with 7 bases identical to TRBD2. The CDR3 covers 18 residues. Germline loops: CDR1 SGDLS, CDR2 YYNGEE. With 0 bases clipped from V and 4 bases from J, the junction kept 13 bases outside the gene matches. The CDR3 DNA reads TGTGCCAGCAGCGTAGTTCCCCCTACCAGCGGGAAATACAATGAGCAGTTCTTC. Translation: CASSVVPPTSGKYNEQFF.

This clonotype was seen at least ten times. As DNA, the CDR3 is TGTGCCAGCAGCCATGGACACCGTAGCTACGAGCAGTACTTC. Translation gives CASSHGHRSYEQYF. The chain couples TRBV3-1 to TRBJ2-7, with D maybe TRBD1 (5 bases). The CDR3 contains 14 residues. Deletions cut 3 bases from V and 3 bases from J, with 12 bases between. Germline values: CDR1 LGHDT, CDR2 YNNKEL (reference sequence).

The chain links TRBV27 to TRBJ2-7, with D possibly TRBD1 on 6 matching bases. The V end lost 3 bases, the J end lost 4 bases, and 13 bases lay between the germline ends. The CDR3 length is 14 residues. Germline assignment: CDR1 MNHEY and CDR2 SMNVEV (reference sequence). The CDR3, as DNA: TGTGCCAGCAGTTTCTTGGACAGACCTTACGAGCAGTACTTC. The encoded protein is CASSFLDRPYEQYF.

The rearrangement uses TRBV27 and TRBJ1-1, with no clear D. The CDR3 contains 14 residues. V lost 1 base and J 2 bases, leaving 8 bases between the germline ends. The V gene's germline CDR1 is MNHEY and CDR2 SMNVEV (reference sequence). The CDR3: CASSLFRTNTEAFF. DNA of the CDR3: TGTGCCAGCAGTTTATTTAGGACTAACACTGAAGCTTTCTTT.

J is TRBJ2-7 and V is TRBV6-5; TRBD1 matches at 7 bases. The CDR3 extends over 15 amino acids. V shed 5 bases, J shed 5 bases, and the junction held 12 bases outside the gene matches. Germline CDR1 reads MNHEY; CDR2 reads SVGAGI. The CDR3 protein is CASSIDRVAADEQYF. The CDR3 nucleotides read TGTGCCAGCAGTATCGACAGGGTCGCGGCTGACGAGCAGTACTTC.

This clonotype has at least ten counts. This chain joins TRBV29-1 and TRBJ2-3, with D tentatively TRBD1 (6 bases). CDR1 is SQVTM and CDR2 is ANQGSEA in the germline V gene. This CDR3 is 14 amino acids long. The CDR3 loop is CSAASGVRFDTQYF. CDR3 nucleotides: TGCAGTGCCGCCTCAGGGGTTCGATTTGATACGCAGTATTTT.

This chain uses TRBV28 with TRBJ1-1, with 7 bases matching TRBD1. Germline V CDR1 and CDR2: MDHEN, SYDVKM. V gave up 6 bases and J gave up 0 bases; unmatched junction bases: 7. The CDR3 extends over 15 amino acids. Here the CDR3 DNA reads TGTGCCAGCAGGGGACAGTGGTCCATGAACACTGAAGCTTTCTTT. It encodes CASRGQWSMNTEAFF. The full variable domain, its missing parts supplied by reference TRBV28 and TRBJ1-1, is DVKVTQSSRYLVKRTGEKVFLECVQDMDHENMFWYRQDPGLGLRLIYFSYDVKMKEKGDIPEGYSVSREKKERFSLILESASTNQTSMYLCASRGQWSMNTEAFFGQGTRLTVV.

The rearrangement uses TRBV6-1 and TRBJ1-1; 9 bases line up with TRBD1. Germline V gene sequence: CDR1 MNHNS, CDR2 SASEGT. V gave up 10 bases and J gave up 5 bases; unmatched junction bases: 8. The CDR3 has 13 amino acids. The CDR3 DNA reads TGTGCCACCCAACAGGGGGCCGGTACTGAAGCTTTCTTT. Protein product: CATQQGAGTEAFF.

This clonotype has ten or more counts. J is TRBJ2-5 and V is TRBV2; the match to TRBD2 covers 10 bases. Germline trimming cut 8 bases from V and 3 bases from J; bases unmatched to any gene: 9. Germline V gene lookup returns CDR1 SNHLY and CDR2 FYNNEI. The CDR3 covers 15 residues. The CDR3 nucleotides are TGTGCCAGCCGGAGGACTAGCGGAGGAAAAGAGACCCAGTACTTC. It encodes CASRRTSGGKETQYF.

This clonotype was counted many times. The chain employs TRBV2 and TRBJ2-7; 12 bases are shared with TRBD2. There are 15 residues in the CDR3. From germline, CDR1 is SNHLY and CDR2 FYNNEI. J was trimmed by 6 bases and V by 2 bases; bases with no gene match: 5. CDR3 DNA: TGTGCCAGCAGTGAATCGGGACTAGCGGGCTCCGAGCAGTACTTC. Its protein is CASSESGLAGSEQYF.

This clonotype turned up a few times. This chain uses TRBV6-1 with TRBJ2-3, with D possibly TRBD2 on 7 matching bases. Germline V gene data show CDR1 as MNHNS and CDR2 as SASEGT. The CDR3 consists of 16 residues. Trimming pared 8 bases from V and 0 bases from J, leaving 18 bases between. CDR3 sequence: CASPREGEASTDTQYF. The DNA of the CDR3 is TGTGCCAGCCCCAGGGAGGGGGAGGCTAGCACAGATACGCAGTATTTT.

This clonotype was counted ten times or more. The chain combines TRBV6-1 with TRBJ2-7, with D possibly matching TRBD1 (6 bases). Trimming took 2 bases from V and 3 from J, leaving 14 bases between them. Germline lookup yields CDR1 MNHNS and CDR2 SASEGT. CDR3 length: 15 amino acids. The CDR3: CASSELPGQNYEQYF. The DNA for the CDR3 is TGTGCCAGCAGTGAACTTCCGGGACAAAACTACGAGCAGTACTTC.

This clonotype was observed at least ten times. This sequence joins TRBV3-1 and TRBJ1-2; D ambiguous. The ends were cut back, 5 bases at V and 2 bases at J, with 12 bases in the middle. CDR3 size: 14 residues. Germline values: CDR1 LGHDT, CDR2 YNNKEL (reference sequence). This CDR3 reads CASSTAGGNYGYTF. The CDR3 nucleotides read TGTGCCAGCAGCACCGCCGGAGGGAACTATGGCTACACCTTC.

About this clonotype: A junction end diverges from the germline sequence, so it may reflect a read error. For the CDR3, the DNA is TGTGCCAGCAGCTTTGAGGGGGCGTATGACTACACCTTC. Amino acid sequence: CASSFEGAYDYTF. The chain uses TRBV7-9 and TRBJ1-2; the match to TRBD1 covers 7 bases. The CDR3 is made up of 13 amino acids. Germline values: CDR1 SEHNR, CDR2 FQNEAQ (reference sequence).

This rearrangement joins TRBV11-2 to TRBJ2-7, with 11 bases identical to TRBD2. Trimming took 0 bases from V and 7 from J; bases not matched to a gene: 5. This CDR3 is built from 15 residues. Germline values: CDR1 SGHAT, CDR2 FQNNGV. CDR3 DNA sequence: TGTGCCAGCAGCTTAGAACTAGCGGGAGCAGGTGAGCAGTACTTC. Protein: CASSLELAGAGEQYF.

This clonotype was recorded many times. V is TRBV3-1 and J is TRBJ2-7; 9 bases agree with TRBD2. CDR1 and CDR2 (germline): LGHDT, YNNKEL (reference sequence). The CDR3 covers 14 residues. V trimming: 3 bases; J trimming: 5 bases; junction bases outside the gene matches: 5. The CDR3 is CASSHFSGSDEQYF. The CDR3 DNA sequence: TGTGCCAGCAGCCACTTTAGCGGGAGCGACGAGCAGTACTTC.

This clonotype was seen a few times. V usage is TRBV11-3 and J usage is TRBJ2-1; no clear D gene. Germline V gives CDR1 SGHNT, CDR2 YENEEA. V shed 0 bases and J shed 5 bases, with 11 bases lying between them. The CDR3 has 15 amino acids. The CDR3 region is CASSLDQGYDNEQFF. The CDR3 DNA is TGTGCCAGCAGCTTAGATCAAGGTTACGACAATGAGCAGTTCTTC.